These 5 T cell receptor beta chains were sequenced from one sample in a study of cytomegalovirus exposure and HLA in healthy donors. The PCR was carried out with 60 Vbeta primers and 13 Jbeta primers. Clones were read by immunoSEQ multiplex PCR, and TCRdb kept only the in-frame ones, dropping some. The table lists about 77,000 clones, around 79% of them singletons. Sequences were obtained from PBMCs. These receptors originate from a man aged 35 to 55 in good health and CMV-seronegative.

This chain links TRBV5-4 with TRBJ2-3, with 7 bases aligning to TRBD2. Germline loops: CDR1 SGHNT, CDR2 YYREEE (reference sequence). The CDR3 is 14 residues long. The CDR3 coding sequence is TGTGCGGTCGAGGGGCGGGAGAGTCGGGATACGCAGTATTTT. Its translation: CAVEGRESRDTQYF.

The chain combines TRBV13 with TRBJ2-7; 8 bases line up with TRBD1. This CDR3 contains 13 residues. The germline gives CDR1 PRHDT, CDR2 FYEKMQ (reference sequence). V shed 5 bases, J shed 4 bases, and the junction held 4 bases outside the gene matches. The CDR3, as DNA: TGTGCCAGCAGCCGGGACAGGCAATACGAGCAGTACTTC. Its protein is CASSRDRQYEQYF.

This sequence joins TRBV5-5 and TRBJ1-5, with D tentatively TRBD1 (5 bases). CDR1 is SGHKS, CDR2 YYEKEE, per germline (reference sequence). V lost 0 bases, J lost 2 bases, and 12 bases lay in between. The CDR3 runs to 16 residues. The CDR3, as DNA: TGTGCCAGCAGCTTGGGGGCCGAACAGGGCAATCAGCCCCAGCATTTT. Amino acids: CASSLGAEQGNQPQHF.

The chain couples TRBV5-4 to TRBJ2-7; TRBD2 matches 8 bases. The V segment lost 4 bases and the J segment 1 base; nucleotides outside the gene matches: 10. Germline CDR1 and CDR2: SGHNT and YYREEE (reference sequence). The CDR3 has 16 amino acids. The CDR3 spells CASSPGGTRGSYEQYF. The CDR3 region has the DNA TGTGCCAGCAGCCCGGGGGGGACAAGGGGTTCCTACGAGCAGTACTTC.

The chain combines TRBV30 with TRBJ2-6; TRBD2 might be the D (6 bases). The length of the CDR3 is 16 residues. CDR1 and CDR2 (germline): GTSNPN, SVGIG (reference sequence). V was shortened by 0 bases and J by 2 bases, with 11 bases between the two germline ends. CDR3 nucleotides: TGTGCCTGGAGTGTTTTTGGGGGGACTGGGGCCAACGTCCTGACTTTC. The encoded protein is CAWSVFGGTGANVLTF.